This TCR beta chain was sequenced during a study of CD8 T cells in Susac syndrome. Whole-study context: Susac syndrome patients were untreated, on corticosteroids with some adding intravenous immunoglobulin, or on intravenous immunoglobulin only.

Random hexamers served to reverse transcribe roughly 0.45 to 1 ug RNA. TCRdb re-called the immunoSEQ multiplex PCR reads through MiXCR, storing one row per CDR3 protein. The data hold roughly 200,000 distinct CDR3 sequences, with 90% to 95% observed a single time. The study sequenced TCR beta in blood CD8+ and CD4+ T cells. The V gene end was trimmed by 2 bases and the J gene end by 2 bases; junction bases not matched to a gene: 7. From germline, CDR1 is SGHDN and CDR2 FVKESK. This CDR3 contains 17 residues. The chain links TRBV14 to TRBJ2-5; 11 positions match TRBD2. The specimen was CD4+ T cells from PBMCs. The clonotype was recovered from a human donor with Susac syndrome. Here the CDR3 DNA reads TGTGCCAGCAGCCAACCATATGGGACTAGCGGACAAGAGACCCAGTACTTC. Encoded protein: CASSQPYGTSGQETQYF.